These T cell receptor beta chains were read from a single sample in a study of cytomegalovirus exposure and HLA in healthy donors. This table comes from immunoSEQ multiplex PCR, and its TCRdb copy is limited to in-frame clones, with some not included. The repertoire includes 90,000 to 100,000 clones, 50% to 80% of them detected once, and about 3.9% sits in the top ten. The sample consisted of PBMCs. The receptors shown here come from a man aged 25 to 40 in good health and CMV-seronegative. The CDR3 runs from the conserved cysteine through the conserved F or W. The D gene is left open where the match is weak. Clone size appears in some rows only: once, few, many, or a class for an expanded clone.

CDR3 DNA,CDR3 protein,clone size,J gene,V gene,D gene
TGTGCCAGCAGCGAGGCCCCGACACAGGGTACCCTCCACTTT,CASSEAPTQGTLHF,few,TRBJ1-6,TRBV9,.
TGTGCCAGCACCGAGGGTGGCCCGAACACTGAAGCTTTCTTT,CASTEGGPNTEAFF,.,TRBJ1-1,TRBV6-6,.
TGTGCCAGCAGCCAAGTTGGGGGCTTGAGCACAGATACGCAGTATTTT,CASSQVGGLSTDTQYF,.,TRBJ2-3,TRBV4-2,.
TGCGCCAGCAGCTTTGTAAGAGGACTAGCGGGAGGGCCAGTTTACAATGAGCAGTTCTTC,CASSFVRGLAGGPVYNEQFF,.,TRBJ2-1,TRBV5-1,TRBD2
TGCGCCAGCAGCCAAGTCCACTCGACTAGCACAGATACGCAGTATTTT,CASSQVHSTSTDTQYF,.,TRBJ2-3,TRBV4-1,.
TGCGCCAGCAGCTCCGGACTGGAGACGTACAATGAGCAGTTCTTC,CASSSGLETYNEQFF,.,TRBJ2-1,TRBV5-1,.
TGTGCCAGCAGCAAAAGGCGGCGGAGAGACAATGAGCAGTTCTTC,CASSKRRRRDNEQFF,.,TRBJ2-1,TRBV21-1,.
TGTGCCAGCAGCCCCAGACAGGGCCTCGAGCAGTACTTC,CASSPRQGLEQYF,few,TRBJ2-7,TRBV7-9,TRBD1
TGTGCCAGCAGCTTAATACTAGCGGGAGCCGGGGAGCTGTTTTTT,CASSLILAGAGELFF,few,TRBJ2-2,TRBV7-3,TRBD2
TGTGCCAGCAGCTTTGCGGGAGGGGTCTCAGAGACCCAGTACTTC,CASSFAGGVSETQYF,.,TRBJ2-5,TRBV7-2,TRBD2
TGTGCCAGCAGCTCCCGGACAGGAAGCTCCTACAATGAGCAGTTCTTC,CASSSRTGSSYNEQFF,.,TRBJ2-1,TRBV7-3,TRBD1
TGCGCCAGCAGCCAGGGGACAGGGGGGAATCAGTCCCAGCATTTT,CASSQGTGGNQSQHF,.,TRBJ1-5,TRBV4-3,TRBD1
TGTGCCAGTAGTCCCGAGACTAGCGGGATGGATACGCAGTATTTT,CASSPETSGMDTQYF,.,TRBJ2-3,TRBV19,TRBD2
TGTGCCAGCAGCCGCGGGACAGGGGAAAGTAGTACCTATGGCTACACCTTC,CASSRGTGESSTYGYTF,.,TRBJ1-2,TRBV11-2,TRBD1
TGTGCCAGCAGCCCAGACAGGATCCTCTCCTATAATTCACCCCTCCACTTT,CASSPDRILSYNSPLHF,few,TRBJ1-6,TRBV7-8,.
TGTGCCAGCAGTCGCGGCCGGGACAGGGATTCTTTCTTT,CASSRGRDRDSFF,.,TRBJ1-1,TRBV6-5,TRBD1
TGTGCCAGCAGCTTACGCTCCGGAGCTAATGAAAAACTGTTTTTT,CASSLRSGANEKLFF,few,TRBJ1-4,TRBV11-2,.
TGTGCCAGCAGCCAAGTGACAGGGAACTCCTACGAGCAGTACTTC,CASSQVTGNSYEQYF,once,TRBJ2-7,TRBV14,TRBD1
TGTGCCAGCAGAGGAGGGGGCTCGTGGCAGCCCCAGCATTTT,CASRGGGSWQPQHF,once,TRBJ1-5,TRBV6-1,TRBD1
TGTGCCAGCACGAGCGGGACCATTGGATACGAGCAGTACTTC,CASTSGTIGYEQYF,few,TRBJ2-7,TRBV6-5,TRBD2
TGTGCCAGCAGGCCAACAGGGAATTGGGGCGAGCAGTACTTC,CASRPTGNWGEQYF,.,TRBJ2-7,TRBV5-6,.
TGTGCCAGCAGCTCCGACAGGGGACTCCCTAAGGGGGGTGAAGCTTTCTTT,CASSSDRGLPKGGEAFF,few,TRBJ1-1,TRBV13,TRBD1
TGTGCCAGCAGCTCAGGGCACAGCACAGATACGCAGTATTTT,CASSSGHSTDTQYF,.,TRBJ2-3,TRBV7-3,.
TGTGCCAGCAGCTCTTGGACAGGTTCCACTGAAGCTTTCTTT,CASSSWTGSTEAFF,.,TRBJ1-1,TRBV11-2,TRBD1
TGTGCCAGCAGTTCCCAACTGGGACAGGGGGCGAAGGAGAACATTCAGTACTTC,CASSSQLGQGAKENIQYF,.,TRBJ2-4,TRBV28,TRBD1
TGCGCCAGCAGCCAAACTAAAGGGCAGTTCTTC,CASSQTKGQFF,once,TRBJ2-1,TRBV4-1,.
TGCGCCAGCAGAGAAAACACCGGGACTGAGGGATATGGCTACACCTTC,CASRENTGTEGYGYTF,.,TRBJ1-2,TRBV5-1,.
TGTGCCACCCGGAGGAACACCGGGGAGCTGTTTTTT,CATRRNTGELFF,.,TRBJ2-2,TRBV9,.
TGTGCCAGCTCTATGTCCGGGACAACCTCCTACGAGCAGTACTTC,CASSMSGTTSYEQYF,few,TRBJ2-7,TRBV18,.
TGCGCCAGCAGCTTGGAATGGGACAGAAGCTACGAGCAGTACTTC,CASSLEWDRSYEQYF,.,TRBJ2-7,TRBV5-1,TRBD1
TGTGCCAGCAGACCTGGCGGGATGGTCGACGAGCAGTACTTC,CASRPGGMVDEQYF,.,TRBJ2-7,TRBV28,.
TGTGCCAGCAGCTCGAGCACAGGGGGCTATGGCTACACCTTC,CASSSSTGGYGYTF,.,TRBJ1-2,TRBV5-6,TRBD1
TGTGCCAGCAGCGTGCAGGGGGCTTTTGGCTACACCTTC,CASSVQGAFGYTF,.,TRBJ1-2,TRBV9,TRBD1